Each of the 13 T cell receptor beta chains below was sequenced from the same sample in a study of blood T cell repertoires in COVID-19. Method: immunoSEQ multiplex PCR; TCRdb's copy keeps in-frame clones and lacks some. The sample consists of about 260,000 clones, 85% to 90% of them appearing once. Material for sequencing was PBMCs or T cells enriched from blood (not recorded which). The receptors stem from a man aged 50-60 years who had been exposed to COVID-19.

This chain connects TRBV7-3 to TRBJ2-1; 7 positions match TRBD2. The length of the CDR3 is 16 residues. V lost 5 bases and J lost 0; bases outside the gene matches: 7. Germline CDR1 and CDR2: SGHTA and FQGTGA. This CDR3 reads CASSPGLVYSYNEQFF. In DNA form, the CDR3 reads TGTGCCAGCAGCCCCGGACTAGTCTACTCCTACAATGAGCAGTTCTTC.

The chain couples TRBV7-2 to TRBJ2-3; possibly TRBD2 for D (6 bases). V was cut by 5 bases and J by 6 bases, with 15 bases left in between. CDR1 and CDR2 from the germline V gene are SGHTA and FQGNSA. The CDR3 runs 14 residues. The CDR3 bases are TGTGCCAGCAGCCGGAGGGGTGCGTTGGATACGCAGTATTTT. Translated: CASSRRGALDTQYF.

The V call is TRBV5-1, the J call TRBJ1-1, with D perhaps TRBD1 (6 bases). V was cut by 0 bases and J by 6 bases, with 15 bases left in between. Germline-derived CDR1 and CDR2 are SGHRS and YFSETQ. There are 15 residues in the CDR3. CDR3 residues: CASSLAATGISEAFF. CDR3 DNA sequence: TGCGCCAGCAGCTTGGCGGCAACAGGGATATCTGAAGCTTTCTTT.

The CDR3 nucleotides are TGCGCCAGCAGCTCCAGCCCGGGACAGGGGAACTATGGCTACACCTTC. It encodes CASSSSPGQGNYGYTF. The chain carries TRBV5-1 and TRBJ1-2, with 10 bases matching TRBD1. The germline gives CDR1 SGHRS, CDR2 YFSETQ. J gave up 2 bases and V 3 bases, and 7 bases lay outside the gene matches. CDR3 length equals 16 residues.

The chain couples TRBV3-1 (or the pseudogene TRBV3-2) to TRBJ2-3; the D is unclear. The V gene's germline CDR1 is LGHDT and CDR2 YNNKEL (reference sequence). V was shortened by 1 base and J by 6 bases, with 5 bases between the two germline ends. The CDR3 is 12 residues long. The CDR3 region is CASSQVGDTQYF. The CDR3 DNA reads TGTGCCAGCAGCCAAGTTGGCGATACGCAGTATTTT.

This chain links TRBV5-4 with TRBJ2-3; TRBD2 matches 8 bases. Per germline, CDR1 SGHNT and CDR2 YYREEE (reference sequence). The CDR3 has 15 residues. V gave up 2 bases and J gave up 4 bases; unmatched junction bases: 6. The CDR3 sequence: CASSFGTRQPDTQYF. The DNA of the CDR3 is TGTGCCAGCAGCTTTGGGACTAGACAGCCAGATACGCAGTATTTT.

The chain links TRBV12-3 or TRBV12-4 to TRBJ2-1; 7 bases line up with TRBD2. V shed 5 bases, J shed 3 bases, and the junction held 1 base outside the gene matches. The CDR3 length is 13 residues. The CDR3 region has the DNA TGTGCCAGCAGTCGGACTAGCTACAATGAGCAGTTCTTC. Translation gives CASSRTSYNEQFF.

The chain recombines TRBV19 with TRBJ1-6; D unclear. Germline CDR1 and CDR2: LNHDA and SQIVND (reference sequence). The CDR3 contains 16 residues. Deletions cut 0 bases from V and 9 bases from J, with 15 bases between. CDR3 protein: CASSIDRVRGGSPLHF. CDR3 DNA: TGTGCCAGTAGTATAGATCGCGTCCGGGGAGGTTCACCCCTCCACTTT.

This clone was recorded once. The CDR3 DNA is TGTGCCAGCAGCCCCGGGACAGGGGCATACGAGCAGTACGTC. Residues: CASSPGTGAYEQYV. This chain joins TRBV28 and TRBJ2-7; 10 bases fit TRBD1. The CDR3 totals 14 residues. V shed 6 bases, J shed 4 bases, and the junction held 6 bases outside the gene matches. Germline values: CDR1 MDHEN, CDR2 SYDVKM.

V is TRBV9 and J is TRBJ2-5, with D maybe TRBD1 (7 bases). The germline gives CDR1 SGDLS, CDR2 YYNGEE. Trimming removed 4 bases from V and 1 base from J, with 17 bases in between. CDR3 length equals 16 residues. CDR3 sequence reads: CASSPFGGQSQETQYF. CDR3 in DNA: TGTGCCAGCAGCCCTTTCGGGGGACAGTCCCAAGAGACCCAGTACTTC.

The J gene is TRBJ1-6, the V gene TRBV18, with 7 bases matching TRBD1. The CDR3 consists of 18 residues. V lost 3 bases and J lost 7; bases outside the gene matches: 15. Germline assignment: CDR1 KGHSH and CDR2 LQKENI. In nucleotides, the CDR3 is TGTGCCAGCTCACCCACCGCCCCAGGACAGGTCGGCAATTCACCCCTCCACTTT. This sequence encodes CASSPTAPGQVGNSPLHF.

The J gene is TRBJ2-7, the V gene TRBV24-1, with TRBD1 identical over 11 bases. Germline loops: CDR1 KGHDR, CDR2 SFDVKD. The CDR3 extends over 15 amino acids. V was pared by 5 bases and J by 3 bases, with 5 bases of the junction left unmatched. CDR3 protein: CATSGTGGLIYEQYV. CDR3 DNA: TGTGCCACCAGTGGGACAGGGGGCTTAATCTACGAGCAGTACGTC.

The chain combines TRBV9 with TRBJ1-4; perhaps TRBD1 as D (6 bases). Trimming left V 5 bases short and J 3 bases short, with 11 bases between. The CDR3 length is 14 residues. Germline assignment: CDR1 SGDLS and CDR2 YYNGEE. The chain's CDR3 is CASSSRQANEKLFF. CDR3 DNA: TGTGCCAGCAGTTCTCGACAGGCTAATGAAAAACTGTTTTTT.